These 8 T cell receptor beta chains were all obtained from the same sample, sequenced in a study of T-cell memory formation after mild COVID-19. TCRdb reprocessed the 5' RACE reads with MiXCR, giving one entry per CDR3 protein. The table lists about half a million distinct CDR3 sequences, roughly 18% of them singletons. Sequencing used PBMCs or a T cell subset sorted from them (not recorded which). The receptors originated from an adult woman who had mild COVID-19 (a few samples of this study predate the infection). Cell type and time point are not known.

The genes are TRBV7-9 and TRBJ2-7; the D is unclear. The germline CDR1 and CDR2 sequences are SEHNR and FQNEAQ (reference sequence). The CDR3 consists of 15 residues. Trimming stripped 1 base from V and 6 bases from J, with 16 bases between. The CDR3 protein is CASSLEVGRSAEQYF. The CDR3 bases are TGTGCCAGCAGCTTAGAGGTAGGGCGATCGGCCGAGCAGTACTTC. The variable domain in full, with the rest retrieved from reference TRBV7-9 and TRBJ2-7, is DTGVSQNPRHKITKRGQNVTFRCDPISEHNRLYWYRQTLGQGPEFLTYFQNEAQLEKSRLLSDRFSAERPKGSFSTLEIQRTEQGDSAMYLCASSLEVGRSAEQYFGPGTRLTVT.

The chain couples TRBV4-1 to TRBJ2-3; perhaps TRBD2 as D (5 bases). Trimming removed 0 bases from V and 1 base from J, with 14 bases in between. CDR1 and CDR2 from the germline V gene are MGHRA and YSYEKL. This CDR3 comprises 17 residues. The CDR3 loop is CASSQDGSGSGTDTQYF. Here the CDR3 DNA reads TGCGCCAGCAGCCAAGATGGGTCGGGGTCGGGCACAGATACGCAGTATTTT.

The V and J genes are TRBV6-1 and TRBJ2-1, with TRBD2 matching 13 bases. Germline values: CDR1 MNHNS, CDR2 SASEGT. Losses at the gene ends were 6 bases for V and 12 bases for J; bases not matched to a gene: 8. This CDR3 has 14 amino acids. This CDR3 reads CASRRTSGSGMQFF. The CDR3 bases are TGTGCCAGCAGAAGGACTAGCGGGAGCGGGATGCAGTTCTTC.

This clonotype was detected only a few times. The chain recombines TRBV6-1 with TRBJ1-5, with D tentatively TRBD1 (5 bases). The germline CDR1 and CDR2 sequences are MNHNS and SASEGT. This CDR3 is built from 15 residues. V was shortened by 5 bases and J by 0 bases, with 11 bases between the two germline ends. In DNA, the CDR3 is TGTGCCAGCAGTTTGGGACCGACTAGCAATCAGCCCCAGCATTTT. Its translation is CASSLGPTSNQPQHF.

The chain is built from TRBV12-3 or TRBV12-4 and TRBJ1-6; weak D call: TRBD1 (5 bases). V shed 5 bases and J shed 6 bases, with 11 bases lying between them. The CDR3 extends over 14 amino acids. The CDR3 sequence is CASSPGLGNSPLHF. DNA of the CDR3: TGTGCCAGCAGTCCAGGGTTGGGTAATTCACCCCTCCACTTT.

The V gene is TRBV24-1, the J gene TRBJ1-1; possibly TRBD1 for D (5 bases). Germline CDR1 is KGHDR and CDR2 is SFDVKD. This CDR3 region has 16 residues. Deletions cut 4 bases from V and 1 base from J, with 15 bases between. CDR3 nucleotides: TGTGCCACCAGTGACCCCGGGGCGGCCCGGAACACTGAAGCTTTCTTT. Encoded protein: CATSDPGAARNTEAFF.

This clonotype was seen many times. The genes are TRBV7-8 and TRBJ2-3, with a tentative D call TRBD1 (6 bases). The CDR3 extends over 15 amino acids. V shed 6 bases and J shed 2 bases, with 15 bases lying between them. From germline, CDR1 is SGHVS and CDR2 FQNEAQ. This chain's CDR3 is CASSLRQAFTDTQYF. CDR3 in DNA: TGTGCCAGCAGTTTAAGACAGGCTTTCACAGATACGCAGTATTTT.

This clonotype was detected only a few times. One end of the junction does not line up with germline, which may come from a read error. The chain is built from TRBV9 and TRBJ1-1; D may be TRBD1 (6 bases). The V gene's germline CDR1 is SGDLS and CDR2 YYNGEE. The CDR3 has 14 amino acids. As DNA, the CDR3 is TGTGCCAGCAGCGTAACAAATCTCGGGGGGCACCCCGCCTTT. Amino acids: CASSVTNLGGHPAF.